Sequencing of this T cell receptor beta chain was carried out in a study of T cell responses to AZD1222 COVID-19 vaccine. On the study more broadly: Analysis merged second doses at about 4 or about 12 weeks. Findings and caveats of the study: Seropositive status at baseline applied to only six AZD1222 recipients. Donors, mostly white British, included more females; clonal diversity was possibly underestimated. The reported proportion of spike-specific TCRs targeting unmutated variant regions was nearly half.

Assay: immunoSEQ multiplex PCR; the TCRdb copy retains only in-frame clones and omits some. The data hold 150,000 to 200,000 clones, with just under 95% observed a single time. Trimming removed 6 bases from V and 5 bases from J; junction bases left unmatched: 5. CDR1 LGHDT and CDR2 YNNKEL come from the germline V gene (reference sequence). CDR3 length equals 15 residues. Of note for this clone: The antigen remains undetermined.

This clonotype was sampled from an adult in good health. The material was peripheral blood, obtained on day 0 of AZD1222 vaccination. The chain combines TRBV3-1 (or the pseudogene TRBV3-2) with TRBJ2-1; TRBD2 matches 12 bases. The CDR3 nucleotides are TGTGCCAGCAGGCCGCTAGCGGGGGGGCACAATGAGCAGTTCTTC. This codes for CASRPLAGGHNEQFF.